A selection of T cell receptor beta chains follows, all from one sample in a study of identical twins. A single record per CDR3 protein comes from TCRdb applying MiXCR to the 5' RACE reads. The table lists 650,000 to 750,000 distinct CDR3 sequences, about 20% of them singletons, with 4% to 5.5% in the top ten. This same sample was also part of a study on T cells expressing NK-cell markers.

Source material: PBMCs. The source of these receptors is a woman aged 18-29 years in good health. CDR3s include the opening cysteine and the closing phenylalanine or tryptophan. Fields, in order: V gene, clone size, D gene, J gene, CDR3 protein, CDR3 DNA. A D gene is named only where the DNA matches it firmly. Size is stated for part of the rows, as once, few or many counts, or as a class when the clone is expanded.

v_call: TRBV2; clone_size: NA; d_call: TRBD1; j_call: TRBJ2-1; cdr3_aa: CASSLSGGGNYNEQFF; cdr3_nt: TGTGCCAGCAGTCTCTCAGGGGGCGGCAACTACAATGAGCAGTTCTTC
v_call: TRBV6-5; clone_size: NA; d_call: TRBD1; j_call: TRBJ1-1; cdr3_aa: CASSYSVRGGTEAFF; cdr3_nt: TGTGCCAGCAGTTACTCGGTCAGGGGGGGGACTGAAGCTTTCTTT
v_call: TRBV6-2/TRBV6-3; clone_size: few; d_call: NA; j_call: TRBJ1-4; cdr3_aa: CASSPLGGSSGRKLFF; cdr3_nt: TGTGCCAGCAGTCCCCTCGGAGGATCATCTGGTAGAAAACTGTTTTTT
v_call: TRBV20-1; clone_size: NA; d_call: NA; j_call: TRBJ2-1; cdr3_aa: CSARSLDRLVHNEQFF; cdr3_nt: TGCAGTGCTAGATCGCTCGACAGACTGGTCCACAATGAGCAGTTCTTC
v_call: TRBV20-1; clone_size: few; d_call: NA; j_call: TRBJ1-4; cdr3_aa: CSAIGWDALFF; cdr3_nt: TGCAGTGCCATAGGTTGGGACGCCTTGTTTTTT
v_call: TRBV29-1; clone_size: NA; d_call: NA; j_call: TRBJ1-1; cdr3_aa: CSGRGADTEAFF; cdr3_nt: TGCAGCGGAAGGGGTGCGGACACTGAAGCTTTCTTT
v_call: TRBV20-1; clone_size: few; d_call: TRBD2; j_call: TRBJ2-5; cdr3_aa: CSARDSGSPETQYF; cdr3_nt: TGCAGTGCTAGAGATAGCGGGAGCCCAGAGACCCAGTACTTC
v_call: TRBV10-3; clone_size: few; d_call: TRBD1; j_call: TRBJ1-1; cdr3_aa: CAISAFGQENTEAFF; cdr3_nt: TGTGCCATCAGTGCCTTCGGACAGGAGAACACTGAAGCTTTCTTT
v_call: TRBV6-5; clone_size: NA; d_call: TRBD1; j_call: TRBJ2-7; cdr3_aa: CASSWTGDTVEQYF; cdr3_nt: TGTGCCAGCAGTTGGACAGGGGACACGGTCGAGCAGTACTTC
v_call: TRBV29-1; clone_size: few; d_call: NA; j_call: TRBJ2-7; cdr3_aa: CSVLPSTQTARREQYF; cdr3_nt: TGCAGCGTCCTACCAAGCACCCAGACGGCCCGTCGCGAGCAGTACTTC
v_call: TRBV7-7; clone_size: NA; d_call: TRBD2; j_call: TRBJ2-1; cdr3_aa: CASSLAGGPSNEQFF; cdr3_nt: TGTGCCAGCAGCCTAGCGGGAGGGCCTTCCAATGAGCAGTTCTTC
v_call: TRBV20-1; clone_size: NA; d_call: NA; j_call: TRBJ2-4; cdr3_aa: CSAPAGGTKNIQYF; cdr3_nt: TGCAGTGCCCCGGCCGGGGGAACCAAAAACATTCAGTACTTC
v_call: TRBV27; clone_size: few; d_call: NA; j_call: TRBJ1-1; cdr3_aa: CASSPGGRVAFF; cdr3_nt: TGTGCCAGCAGTCCAGGAGGGAGAGTCGCTTTCTTT
v_call: TRBV27; clone_size: NA; d_call: TRBD2; j_call: TRBJ2-1; cdr3_aa: CASRGLAGARKDNEQFF; cdr3_nt: TGTGCCAGCAGAGGACTAGCGGGAGCGAGGAAGGACAATGAGCAGTTCTTC
v_call: TRBV12-3/TRBV12-4; clone_size: NA; d_call: NA; j_call: TRBJ1-1; cdr3_aa: CASSLQPSPDTEAFF; cdr3_nt: TGTGCCAGCAGTTTACAGCCTTCCCCCGACACTGAAGCTTTCTTT
v_call: TRBV27; clone_size: NA; d_call: NA; j_call: TRBJ2-7; cdr3_aa: CASSYGRHYEQYF; cdr3_nt: TGTGCCAGCAGTTATGGCAGGCACTACGAGCAGTACTTC
v_call: TRBV7-6; clone_size: NA; d_call: NA; j_call: TRBJ2-2; cdr3_aa: CASSLRGHNTGELFF; cdr3_nt: TGTGCCAGCAGCTTACGGGGACACAACACCGGGGAGCTGTTTTTT
v_call: TRBV27; clone_size: NA; d_call: NA; j_call: TRBJ2-5; cdr3_aa: CASREGVLETQYF; cdr3_nt: TGTGCCAGCAGGGAGGGGGTGTTGGAGACCCAGTACTTC
v_call: TRBV10-2; clone_size: many; d_call: NA; j_call: TRBJ2-7; cdr3_aa: CASTQRSYEQYF; cdr3_nt: TGCGCCAGCACCCAGCGGTCCTACGAGCAGTACTTC
v_call: TRBV30; clone_size: NA; d_call: NA; j_call: TRBJ2-7; cdr3_aa: CAWSVGGNTYEQYF; cdr3_nt: TGTGCCTGGAGTGTCGGTGGGAACACCTACGAGCAGTACTTC
v_call: TRBV9; clone_size: NA; d_call: TRBD1; j_call: TRBJ2-3; cdr3_aa: CASSPRGSGGADTQYF; cdr3_nt: TGTGCCAGCAGCCCTCGGGGGTCAGGGGGCGCAGATACGCAGTATTTT
v_call: TRBV18; clone_size: NA; d_call: NA; j_call: TRBJ1-6; cdr3_aa: CASSPTGVNSPLHF; cdr3_nt: TGTGCCAGCTCACCAACCGGGGTTAATTCACCCCTCCACTTT
v_call: TRBV11-2; clone_size: once; d_call: NA; j_call: TRBJ1-2; cdr3_aa: CASSLGTDSNYGYTF; cdr3_nt: TGTGCCAGCAGCTTAGGGACAGATTCTAACTATGGCTACACCTTC
v_call: TRBV2; clone_size: many; d_call: NA; j_call: TRBJ1-1; cdr3_aa: CASSEEVNTEAFF; cdr3_nt: TGTGCCAGCAGTGAAGAGGTGAACACTGAAGCTTTCTTT
v_call: TRBV7-9; clone_size: many; d_call: NA; j_call: TRBJ2-7; cdr3_aa: CASSGTPIYEQYF; cdr3_nt: TGTGCCAGCAGCGGGACACCCATCTACGAGCAGTACTTC
v_call: TRBV2; clone_size: NA; d_call: NA; j_call: TRBJ2-5; cdr3_aa: CARTDQETQYF; cdr3_nt: TGTGCCAGGACGGACCAAGAGACCCAGTACTTC
v_call: TRBV12-3/TRBV12-4; clone_size: NA; d_call: NA; j_call: TRBJ2-3; cdr3_aa: CASSPLKSTQYF; cdr3_nt: TGTGCCAGCAGTCCCCTTAAGAGTACGCAGTATTTT
v_call: TRBV19; clone_size: few; d_call: NA; j_call: TRBJ1-1; cdr3_aa: CASMSQPNTEAFF; cdr3_nt: TGTGCCAGTATGAGTCAGCCGAACACTGAAGCTTTCTTT
v_call: TRBV20-1; clone_size: NA; d_call: NA; j_call: TRBJ2-7; cdr3_aa: CSASGDGGYEQYF; cdr3_nt: TGCAGTGCTAGTGGAGATGGGGGTTACGAGCAGTACTTC
v_call: TRBV11-3; clone_size: NA; d_call: NA; j_call: TRBJ2-2; cdr3_aa: CASSFDRSNTGELFF; cdr3_nt: TGTGCCAGCAGCTTCGATAGATCGAACACCGGGGAGCTGTTTTTT
v_call: TRBV29-1; clone_size: NA; d_call: NA; j_call: TRBJ1-2; cdr3_aa: CSGSGRSYGYTF; cdr3_nt: TGCAGCGGCTCGGGAAGGAGCTATGGCTACACCTTC
v_call: TRBV20-1; clone_size: NA; d_call: TRBD1; j_call: TRBJ1-1; cdr3_aa: CSAQGTGFEAFF; cdr3_nt: TGCAGTGCACAAGGGACAGGGTTCGAAGCTTTCTTT
v_call: TRBV12-3/TRBV12-4; clone_size: many; d_call: NA; j_call: TRBJ2-7; cdr3_aa: CASSSDPNYEQYF; cdr3_nt: TGTGCCAGCAGTTCTGACCCAAACTACGAGCAGTACTTC
v_call: TRBV12-3/TRBV12-4; clone_size: NA; d_call: NA; j_call: TRBJ2-4; cdr3_aa: CASSLASSIQYF; cdr3_nt: TGTGCCAGCAGTTTAGCTAGTTCCATTCAGTACTTC
v_call: TRBV5-4; clone_size: few; d_call: NA; j_call: TRBJ2-2; cdr3_aa: CASSYLSAGSGELFF; cdr3_nt: TGTGCCAGCAGCTACCTATCCGCGGGGTCTGGGGAGCTGTTTTTT
v_call: TRBV9; clone_size: NA; d_call: TRBD2; j_call: TRBJ2-1; cdr3_aa: CASSVAGGGTYNEQFF; cdr3_nt: TGTGCCAGCAGCGTAGCTGGCGGGGGGACCTACAATGAGCAGTTCTTC
v_call: TRBV3-1; clone_size: NA; d_call: NA; j_call: TRBJ2-7; cdr3_aa: CASSQSSGTPYEQYF; cdr3_nt: TGTGCCAGCAGCCAGTCCTCCGGGACCCCCTACGAGCAGTACTTC
v_call: TRBV29-1; clone_size: few; d_call: NA; j_call: TRBJ2-7; cdr3_aa: CSVVHDGNRYEQYF; cdr3_nt: TGCAGCGTTGTACACGACGGAAATCGCTACGAGCAGTACTTC
v_call: TRBV20-1; clone_size: few; d_call: NA; j_call: TRBJ2-7; cdr3_aa: CSAPVGGVGSYEQYF; cdr3_nt: TGCAGTGCCCCCGTGGGCGGGGTGGGGTCGTACGAGCAGTACTTC
v_call: TRBV6-5; clone_size: many; d_call: TRBD1; j_call: TRBJ2-7; cdr3_aa: CASSYDGQGTYEQYF; cdr3_nt: TGTGCCAGCAGTTACGACGGACAGGGGACCTACGAGCAGTACTTC
v_call: TRBV12-3/TRBV12-4; clone_size: few; d_call: NA; j_call: TRBJ2-1; cdr3_aa: CASSPYSVDEQFF; cdr3_nt: TGTGCCAGCAGCCCCTATAGCGTAGATGAGCAGTTCTTC
v_call: TRBV11-2; clone_size: NA; d_call: NA; j_call: TRBJ2-7; cdr3_aa: CASSLGDNDSYEQYF; cdr3_nt: TGTGCCAGCAGCTTAGGGGACAACGACTCCTACGAGCAGTACTTC
v_call: TRBV11-1; clone_size: NA; d_call: TRBD2; j_call: TRBJ2-3; cdr3_aa: CASSFGLGGTTDTQYF; cdr3_nt: TGTGCCAGCAGCTTCGGACTAGGCGGGACTACAGATACGCAGTATTTT
v_call: TRBV4-3; clone_size: few; d_call: NA; j_call: TRBJ2-3; cdr3_aa: CASSQAASASTDTQYF; cdr3_nt: TGCGCCAGCAGCCAAGCTGCTAGCGCTAGCACAGATACGCAGTATTTT